The 22 T cell receptor beta chains in this list originate from one sample, sequenced in a study of shared clonotypes between healthy human individuals. The method was immunoSEQ multiplex PCR; TCRdb's version includes in-frame clones alone and lacks a portion of them. The table includes some 2 million clones, 85% to 95% detected once. Sequencing input: naive CD4+ T cells sorted from blood. The subset here: CD45RA+ positively selected. These receptors were taken from a man younger than 35 in good health.

The chain links TRBV28 to TRBJ2-7; D not resolved. The V end was cut by 5 bases, the J end by 7 bases, with 18 bases between. Germline values: CDR1 MDHEN, CDR2 SYDVKM. The CDR3 totals 14 residues. CDR3 sequence: CASSQGRSVREQYF. CDR3 in DNA: TGTGCCAGCAGTCAAGGCCGATCTGTACGTGAGCAGTACTTC.

This chain uses TRBV4-3 with TRBJ2-3; either TRBD1 or TRBD2 may supply D (5 bases each). The CDR3 contains 15 residues. V was clipped by 0 bases and J by 2 bases, with 9 bases between them. CDR1 is LGHNA and CDR2 is YSLEER in the germline V gene. The CDR3 is CASSQDRDVTDTQYF. CDR3 sequence (DNA): TGCGCCAGCAGCCAAGATCGGGACGTCACAGATACGCAGTATTTT.

The V call is TRBV4-1, the J call TRBJ1-6; unclear D gene. This CDR3 spans 17 amino acids. Germline V CDR1 and CDR2: MGHRA, YSYEKL. Trimming left V 4 bases short and J 10 bases short, with 23 bases between. This chain's CDR3 is CASSRFPRDAGRSPLHF. CDR3 DNA: TGCGCCAGCAGCCGATTTCCAAGGGATGCGGGGAGATCACCCCTCCACTTT.

On this clone: Additional DNA sequences in this sample encode the identical CDR3. J is TRBJ2-7 and V is TRBV7-9, with D unresolved. This CDR3 comprises 13 residues. Germline-derived CDR1 and CDR2 are SEHNR and FQNEAQ (reference sequence). V dropped 1 base and J dropped 3 bases, with 7 bases sitting between them. The CDR3 loop reads CASSLVPVYEQYF. The CDR3 coding sequence is TGTGCCAGCAGCTTAGTTCCGGTCTACGAGCAGTACTTC.

This chain joins TRBV30 and TRBJ1-2; D is unclear. Germline CDR1 is GTSNPN and CDR2 is SVGIG (reference sequence). The CDR3 length is 14 residues. V lost 0 bases and J lost 1, with 9 bases in between. CDR3: CAWSVGTYNYGYTF. As DNA, the CDR3 is TGTGCCTGGAGTGTAGGAACCTATAACTATGGCTACACCTTC.

The CDR3 is CASSYSGILNTGELFF. The CDR3 DNA follows: TGTGCCAGCAGTTACAGCGGGATATTGAACACCGGGGAGCTGTTTTTT. This sequence joins TRBV6-5 and TRBJ2-2, with TRBD2 identical over 7 bases. The germline V gene encodes CDR1 MNHEY and CDR2 SVGAGI. V was pared by 2 bases and J by 1 base, with 4 bases of the junction left unmatched. The CDR3 covers 16 residues.

As to this clone: The junction differs from germline at one of its ends, possibly a read error. The rearrangement uses TRBV9 and TRBJ1-6; 7 bases align to TRBD1. The germline V gene encodes CDR1 SGDLS and CDR2 YYNGEE. This CDR3 has 12 residues. This chain's CDR3 is CASSVAGDSLYF. DNA for the CDR3: TGTGCCAGCAGCGTAGCCGGGGACAGCCTCTACTTT. The full variable domain, with the rest looked up from reference TRBV9 and TRBJ1-6, is DSGVTQTPKHLITATGQRVTLRCSPRSGDLSVYWYQQSLDQGLQFLIQYYNGEERAKGNILERFSAQQFPDLHSELNLSSLELGDSALYFCASSVAGDSLYFGNGTRLTVT.

The chain carries TRBV11-2 and TRBJ2-5; D is possibly TRBD1 (5 bases). Trimming removed 2 bases from V and 13 bases from J, with 23 bases in between. Germline CDR1 reads SGHAT; CDR2 reads FQNNGV. The CDR3 is 15 residues long. CDR3 region: CASSLTGPVPLGRYF. CDR3 bases: TGTGCCAGCAGCTTAACAGGCCCCGTACCCTTAGGTCGGTACTTC. The variable domain in full, with the rest retrieved from reference TRBV11-2 and TRBJ2-5, is EAGVAQSPRYKIIEKRQSVAFWCNPISGHATLYWYQQILGQGPKLLIQFQNNGVVDDSQLPKDRFSAERLKGVDSTLKIQPAKLEDSAVYLCASSLTGPVPLGRYFGPGTRLLVL.

In its sample, this clone was seen once. Other nucleotide sequences in the sample specify the same CDR3. The chain joins TRBV5-1 to TRBJ2-2; D gene unclear. Per germline, CDR1 SGHRS and CDR2 YFSETQ. The CDR3 consists of 14 residues. Trimming cost V 1 base and J 0 bases, with 4 bases left between them. The CDR3: CASSLTTNTGELFF. The DNA for the CDR3 is TGCGCCAGCAGCTTGACCACGAACACCGGGGAGCTGTTTTTT.

V usage is TRBV6-5 and J usage is TRBJ1-3, with D unresolved. This CDR3 is 12 amino acids long. Germline CDR1 reads MNHEY; CDR2 reads SVGAGI. The ends were cut back, 7 bases at V and 8 bases at J, with 12 bases in the middle. The CDR3 here is CASKGPEDTIYF. CDR3 bases: TGTGCCAGCAAGGGCCCAGAGGACACCATATATTTT.

CDR3 residues: CASSSPEGLHNEQFF. The CDR3 bases are TGTGCCAGCAGCTCACCCGAGGGACTTCACAATGAGCAGTTCTTC. The chain joins TRBV5-4 to TRBJ2-1, with D tentatively TRBD2 (6 bases). CDR1 SGHNT and CDR2 YYREEE come from the germline V gene (reference sequence). V lost 3 bases and J lost 5, with 15 bases in between. The CDR3 extends over 15 amino acids.

The chain couples TRBV5-6 to TRBJ2-7; possible D gene TRBD1, 6 bases. Germline assignment: CDR1 SGHDT and CDR2 YYEEEE. The CDR3 covers 12 residues. V shed 3 bases and J shed 6 bases, with 10 bases lying between them. CDR3 bases: TGTGCCAGCAGCTCTACAGGGATCGAGCAGTACTTC. Amino acids: CASSSTGIEQYF.

J is TRBJ1-6 and V is TRBV28; no definite D call. Germline V lookup: CDR1 MDHEN, CDR2 SYDVKM. The CDR3 has 16 residues. Trimming took 2 bases from V and 0 from J, leaving 8 bases between them. CDR3: CASSLALSSYNSPLHF. The CDR3 DNA sequence: TGTGCCAGCAGTTTAGCTTTGAGCTCCTATAATTCACCCCTCCACTTT.

The gene calls are TRBV30 and TRBJ1-5; 7 positions agree with TRBD1. J gave up 15 bases and V 3 bases, and 11 bases lay outside the gene matches. Germline-derived CDR1 and CDR2 are GTSNPN and SVGIG (reference sequence). The CDR3 extends over 12 amino acids. The CDR3 region has the DNA TGTGCCTGGAGCGCCACCGGACAGGAAGTGCATTTT. The encoded protein is CAWSATGQEVHF. The whole variable domain, remainder taken from reference TRBV30 and TRBJ1-5, is SQTIHQWPATLVQPVGSPLSLECTVEGTSNPNLYWYRQAAGRGLQLLFYSVGIGQISSEVPQNLSASRPQDRQFILSSKKLLLSDSGFYLCAWSATGQEVHFGDGTRLSIL.

Of note for this clone: A read error is possible here, since a much larger clone lies one base away. The chain carries TRBV30 and TRBJ2-1; possibly TRBD2 for D (6 bases). Trimming removed 5 bases from V and 5 bases from J, with 13 bases in between. The CDR3 has 13 amino acids. Germline V gene data show CDR1 as GTSNPN and CDR2 as SVGIG (reference sequence). The CDR3 sequence is CAWGGGANNEQFF. CDR3 sequence (DNA): TGTGCCTGGGGCGGCGGGGCGAACAATGAGCAGTTCTTC.

J is TRBJ1-2 and V is TRBV18; TRBD1 agrees at 12 bases. The trim removed 0 bases at V and 7 bases at J, leaving 9 bases unmatched. CDR1 and CDR2 from the germline V gene are KGHSH and LQKENI. The CDR3 sequence is 17 residues long. The CDR3 is CASSPPGQGARDRGYTF. CDR3 bases: TGTGCCAGCTCACCACCGGGACAGGGGGCGCGGGACCGTGGCTACACCTTC.

V is TRBV7-2 and J is TRBJ1-1, with D perhaps TRBD1 (6 bases). V was trimmed by 2 bases and J by 1 base, leaving 23 bases between them. Germline CDR1 SGHTA, CDR2 FQGNSA. The CDR3 runs 19 residues. The CDR3 here is CASSLRDHYTGTKNTEAFF. DNA of the CDR3: TGTGCCAGCAGCTTAAGGGACCACTATACCGGGACAAAGAACACTGAAGCTTTCTTT. Supplemented by reference TRBV7-2 and TRBJ1-1, the full variable domain reads GAGVSQSPSNKVTEKGKDVELRCDPISGHTALYWYRQSLGQGLEFLIYFQGNSAPDKSGLPSDRFSAERTGGSVSTLTIQRTQQEDSAVYLCASSLRDHYTGTKNTEAFFGQGTRLTVV.

The V call is TRBV19, the J call TRBJ1-4; no clear D. The germline V and J ends were trimmed by 5 bases and 4 bases, with 5 bases remaining between them. From germline, CDR1 is LNHDA and CDR2 SQIVND (reference sequence). The CDR3 runs to 12 residues. CDR3 in amino acids: CASSARNEKLFF. The CDR3 DNA is TGTGCCAGTAGTGCCCGTAATGAAAAACTGTTTTTT.

V gene TRBV10-2 combines with J gene TRBJ2-7; 8 nucleotides agree with TRBD1. The V gene end was trimmed by 9 bases and the J gene end by 5 bases; junction bases not matched to a gene: 6. Germline V CDR1 and CDR2: WSHSY, SAAADI. This CDR3 is 12 amino acids long. CDR3 in amino acids: CARLGQVNEQYF. CDR3 bases: TGCGCCAGATTGGGACAGGTTAACGAGCAGTACTTC.

The chain combines TRBV25-1 with TRBJ1-2; a possible D gene is TRBD1 (6 bases). Germline V gene sequence: CDR1 MGHDK, CDR2 SYGVNS. The ends were cut back, 6 bases at V and 3 bases at J, with 17 bases in the middle. The CDR3 contains 15 residues. CDR3 bases: TGTGCCAGCAGCTCATTAAGGGGGAGCGACTATGGCTACACCTTC. It specifies CASSSLRGSDYGYTF.

This clone was seen just once. The V gene is TRBV2, the J gene TRBJ1-5, with D uncertain. The CDR3 is 11 residues long. V shed 1 base and J shed 12 bases, with 7 bases lying between them. Germline V CDR1 and CDR2: SNHLY, FYNNEI. Here the CDR3 DNA reads TGTGCCAGCAGTGAAGAGACGGTCCAGCATTTT. Its translation: CASSEETVQHF.

Only one count was recorded for this clone. The rearrangement uses TRBV6-5 and TRBJ1-1; possibly TRBD1 for D (5 bases). CDR3 length: 12 amino acids. Trimming left V 7 bases short and J 6 bases short, with 12 bases between. Germline V gene lookup returns CDR1 MNHEY and CDR2 SVGAGI. CDR3 nucleotides: TGTGCCAGCATGTCGGGGGGAGCTGAAGCTTTCTTT. It yields the protein CASMSGGAEAFF.